The following is a TCR beta chain sequence with its context. A single record per CDR3 protein comes from TCRdb applying MiXCR to the RT-PCR reads. The sample lists hundreds of thousands of distinct CDR3 sequences, about 14% seen once, with about 3.6% in the top ten. The germline CDR1 and CDR2 sequences are SGHRS and YFSETQ. The CDR3 is 16 residues long. J was trimmed by 0 bases and V by 0 bases; bases with no gene match: 3. This receptor was obtained from a female donor in good health, serving as a healthy control. The sample was memory CD4+ T cells from blood. The chain carries TRBV5-1 and TRBJ2-1; the match to TRBD2 covers 7 bases. The CDR3 protein is CASSLAAGDSYNEQFF. CDR3 DNA sequence: TGCGCCAGCAGCTTGGCTGCGGGGGACTCCTACAATGAGCAGTTCTTC.